A single sample gave rise to the 2 T cell receptor beta chains below, sequenced in a study of blood T cell repertoires in COVID-19. Sequencing was performed with immunoSEQ multiplex PCR; in TCRdb, only in-frame clones are kept and a portion is missing. Among approximately 75,000 clones, 83% were seen once, and the ten largest hold 6.5% to 7.5%. Sequenced: peripheral blood. All receptors derive from a young man with COVID-19, enrolled during active disease.

This clone has a single count. This chain joins TRBV28 and TRBJ1-1; 7 bases fit TRBD1. CDR3 size: 16 residues. Germline assignment: CDR1 MDHEN and CDR2 SYDVKM. V shed 9 bases and J 1 base; nucleotides not matched to a gene: 14. The CDR3 DNA sequence: TGTGCCAGACAGATGGACAGGCCAGCCGGGAACACTGAAGCTTTCTTT. Translating it yields CARQMDRPAGNTEAFF.

The chain links TRBV27 to TRBJ2-2; 11 bases match TRBD2. V was pared by 7 bases and J by 4 bases, with 5 bases of the junction left unmatched. The CDR3 length is 15 residues. Germline-derived CDR1 and CDR2 are MNHEY and SMNVEV (reference sequence). CDR3 sequence reads: CASKRLAGITGELFF. In DNA, the CDR3 is TGTGCCAGCAAGAGACTAGCGGGAATCACCGGGGAGCTGTTTTTT.